A single sample is the source of the 21 T cell receptor beta chains below, sequenced in a study of breast tumors, draining lymph nodes, adjacent tissues. One entry per CDR3 protein results from TCRdb running MiXCR on the multiplex PCR reads. Of some 100,000 distinct CDR3 sequences listed, over 20% are singletons. Breast cancer patients provided tissue from their axillary draining lymph nodes. The specimen sequenced was axillary lymph node tissue. These receptor sequences come from a female donor with breast cancer. Some clones in this sample may be carry-over from other donors' samples.

Points on this clonotype: It may be a read error: a sequence one base away is much more abundant. The chain links TRBV12-3 or TRBV12-4 to TRBJ2-2; the D gene is possibly TRBD2 (5 bases). The CDR3 contains 12 residues. The CDR3 region is CASRVLPGELCF. Here the CDR3 DNA reads TGTGCCAGCAGGGTCCTTCCCGGGGAGCTGTGTTTT.

This clonotype was recorded many times. The chain employs TRBV5-1 and TRBJ2-3, with 12 bases matching TRBD2. V was clipped by 1 base and J by 3 bases; unmatched bases: 3. The CDR3 extends over 16 amino acids. Germline assignment: CDR1 SGHRS and CDR2 YFSETQ. CDR3 region: CASSLLAGGRTDTQYF. The CDR3 coding sequence is TGCGCCAGCAGCTTGCTAGCGGGGGGGCGGACAGATACGCAGTATTTT.

About this clonotype itself: At one end the junction does not follow the germline gene, possibly because of a read error. The J gene is TRBJ2-1, the V gene TRBV5-4; perhaps TRBD2 as D (5 bases). The CDR3 is 16 amino acids. Germline V gene lookup returns CDR1 SGHNT and CDR2 YYREEE (reference sequence). Here the CDR3 reads CVSSPLAGGSFNEQFF. The DNA for the CDR3 is TGTGTCAGCAGCCCTTTAGCAGGAGGTAGTTTCAATGAGCAGTTCTTC.

This clonotype was seen at least ten times. CDR3 residues: CATSRGGTSYEQYF. CDR3 sequence (DNA): TGTGCCACCAGCAGAGGTGGCACCAGCTACGAGCAGTACTTC. The chain couples TRBV15 to TRBJ2-7, with unresolved D. Trimming removed 1 base at V and 3 bases at J, with 10 bases between. This CDR3 has 14 residues. Germline V gene lookup returns CDR1 LNHNV and CDR2 YYDKDF (reference sequence).

The chain couples TRBV28 to TRBJ1-6, with D unresolved. The CDR3 has 15 amino acids. Germline loops: CDR1 MDHEN, CDR2 SYDVKM. V lost 6 bases and J lost 4, with 13 bases in between. The CDR3 is CASREEIGYNSPLHF. The CDR3 bases are TGTGCCAGCAGAGAAGAGATAGGATATAATTCACCCCTCCACTTT.

The CDR3 reads CASRGTSGTYNEQFF. CDR3 sequence (DNA): TGTGCCAGCAGGGGGACTAGCGGGACGTACAATGAGCAGTTCTTC. The chain couples TRBV6-1 to TRBJ2-1; TRBD2 aligns across 13 bases. Trimming at V came to 6 bases and at J to 4 bases, leaving 3 bases not matched to a gene. This CDR3 spans 15 amino acids. From germline, CDR1 is MNHNS and CDR2 SASEGT.

This clonotype was counted many times. This chain links TRBV6-6 with TRBJ1-6, with a weak D call TRBD1 (5 bases). Trimming removed 6 bases at V and 8 bases at J, with 11 bases between. This CDR3 is built from 13 residues. The germline CDR1 and CDR2 sequences are MNHNY and SVGAGI (reference sequence). DNA of the CDR3: TGTGCCAGCAGGGAGGGGACCCATTCACCCCTCCACTTT. This codes for CASREGTHSPLHF.

This clonotype was seen repeatedly, ten times or more. The chain uses TRBV12-3 or TRBV12-4 and TRBJ1-3, with a tentative D call TRBD1 (5 bases). The germline V and J ends were trimmed by 1 base and 7 bases, with 17 bases remaining between them. The CDR3 sequence is 16 residues long. The chain's CDR3 is CASSLVTTQGTNTIYF. Written as DNA, the CDR3 is TGTGCCAGCAGTTTAGTTACGACCCAGGGCACCAACACCATATATTTT.

This clonotype came up many times. The CDR3: CASSDRGPDQPQHF. The CDR3 DNA follows: TGTGCCAGCAGTGACAGGGGGCCGGATCAGCCCCAGCATTTT. The chain combines TRBV27 with TRBJ1-5, with TRBD1 matching over 10 bases. Germline V gene sequence: CDR1 MNHEY, CDR2 SMNVEV (reference sequence). This CDR3 contains 14 residues. Losses at the gene ends were 5 bases for V and 5 bases for J; bases not matched to a gene: 3.

This clonotype was counted at least ten times. The chain joins TRBV6-1 to TRBJ1-5; D is unresolved. The CDR3 is 16 residues long. In germline, CDR1 is MNHNS, CDR2 SASEGT. V was pared by 5 bases and J by 7 bases, with 21 bases between. The CDR3 DNA reads as TGTGCCAGCAGTAGAACCCTTTCATCGTCGGAGCAGCCCCAGCATTTT. Its protein product is CASSRTLSSSEQPQHF.

In its sample, this clonotype was seen many times. The chain links TRBV25-1 to TRBJ2-1, with D maybe TRBD1 (9 bases). Trimming took 2 bases from V and 8 from J, leaving 19 bases between them. Germline CDR1 reads MGHDK; CDR2 reads SYGVNS. The CDR3 extends over 16 amino acids. For the CDR3, the DNA is TGTGCCAGCAGTGAAGCGGGTAGCGGGACAGGGTATGAGCAGTTCTTC. Its translation is CASSEAGSGTGYEQFF.

This clonotype was seen ten or more times. The J gene is TRBJ1-5, the V gene TRBV20-1, with unresolved D. Germline CDR1 DFQATT, CDR2 SNEGSKA (reference sequence). This CDR3 has 14 amino acids. V was clipped by 4 bases and J by 6 bases, with 16 bases between them. The CDR3 sequence: CSATLYDMGQPQHF. The CDR3 bases are TGCAGTGCTACCCTCTACGATATGGGTCAGCCCCAGCATTTT.

This clonotype was seen at least ten times. The chain joins TRBV25-1 to TRBJ2-1, with D uncertain. V shed 2 bases and J shed 6 bases, with 2 bases lying between them. Germline V gives CDR1 MGHDK, CDR2 SYGVNS. CDR3 length equals 11 residues. Here the CDR3 reads CASSEGNEQFF. The DNA of the CDR3 is TGTGCCAGCAGTGAAGGCAATGAGCAGTTCTTC.

In its sample, this clonotype was seen many times. The chain joins TRBV7-9 to TRBJ1-2, with D possibly being TRBD1 (6 bases). V was cut by 1 base and J by 5 bases, with 11 bases left in between. Germline values: CDR1 SEHNR, CDR2 FQNEAQ (reference sequence). The CDR3 has 14 residues. The CDR3 reads CASSLGGRGYGYTF. The CDR3 DNA reads as TGTGCCAGCAGCTTAGGGGGGCGCGGGTATGGCTACACCTTC.

This clonotype was found many times. J is TRBJ1-2 and V is TRBV10-3, with TRBD1 matching over 9 bases. This CDR3 comprises 15 residues. Germline CDR1 ENHRY, CDR2 SYGVKD. Unmatched junction bases numbered 10, after V lost 3 bases and J lost 8 bases. The CDR3 region is CAISDRPGQGFGYTF. CDR3 nucleotide sequence: TGTGCCATCAGTGACCGACCGGGACAGGGATTCGGCTACACCTTC.

This clonotype has only a few counts. The V call is TRBV7-3, the J call TRBJ1-6; D remains ambiguous. The CDR3 consists of 13 residues. Trimming left V 2 bases short and J 8 bases short, with 7 bases between. The germline V gene has CDR1 SGHTA and CDR2 FQGTGA. The CDR3 loop is CASSLVADSPLHF. The CDR3 DNA reads as TGTGCCAGCAGCTTAGTTGCAGATTCACCCCTCCACTTT.

This clonotype has ten or more counts. The chain employs TRBV6-5 and TRBJ2-7; 7 bases agree with TRBD1. This CDR3 is built from 13 residues. Germline-derived CDR1 and CDR2 are MNHEY and SVGAGI. V was pared by 7 bases and J by 2 bases, with 5 bases of the junction left unmatched. CDR3 sequence reads: CASTPGGPYEQYF. The CDR3 nucleotides read TGTGCCAGCACCCCAGGGGGACCCTACGAGCAGTACTTC.

The table lists this clonotype with many counts. J is TRBJ2-5 and V is TRBV19; D might be TRBD1 (6 bases). The V and J ends lost 11 bases and 5 bases respectively, with 12 bases between them. The V gene's germline CDR1 is LNHDA and CDR2 SQIVND (reference sequence). This CDR3 region has 11 residues. The chain's CDR3 is CAAGVGETQYF. In nucleotides, the CDR3 is TGTGCCGCAGGGGTTGGGGAGACCCAGTACTTC.

This clonotype was counted many times. The chain combines TRBV15 with TRBJ2-7; the D is unclear. The CDR3 runs 13 residues. CDR1 and CDR2 from the germline V gene are LNHNV and YYDKDF (reference sequence). Trimming removed 3 bases at V and 3 bases at J, with 9 bases between. This chain's CDR3 is CATSRAPHYEQYF. In DNA, the CDR3 is TGTGCCACCAGCAGGGCTCCTCACTACGAGCAGTACTTC.

In this sample, this clonotype turned up many times. This chain joins TRBV24-1 and TRBJ1-4; tentative D call: TRBD1 (5 bases). The V and J ends lost 4 bases and 2 bases respectively, with 10 bases between them. The germline V gene has CDR1 KGHDR and CDR2 SFDVKD. The CDR3 totals 15 residues. The CDR3 DNA sequence: TGTGCCACCAGTGACTCAGGGACGACTAATGAAAAACTGTTTTTT. It translates to CATSDSGTTNEKLFF.

The V and J genes are TRBV4-1 and TRBJ1-5; D unresolved. From germline, CDR1 is MGHRA and CDR2 YSYEKL. The CDR3 extends over 15 amino acids. The V end lost 0 bases, the J end lost 6 bases, and 12 bases lay between the germline ends. CDR3 DNA: TGCGCCAGCAGCCAAGAGGACTTGAGCCGTCAGCCCCAGCATTTT. It translates to CASSQEDLSRQPQHF.